This paragraph covers one T cell receptor beta chain sequence. The sample belongs to a study of blood T cells in healthy people across ages. The authors ran a second PCR of 7 to 11 cycles using a sample-barcoded 5' primer and a J-beta primer mix. TCRdb itself ran the 5' RACE reads through MiXCR, one entry per CDR3 protein. The data hold more than 1.4 million distinct CDR3 sequences, with roughly 45% observed a single time. The sample was blood. This sequence was found in a woman in her late teens or twenties in good health.

The CDR3 reads CSAPPRGTEFFGSKNIQYF. The CDR3 DNA reads TGCAGTGCACCTCCCCGAGGGACAGAGTTTTTTGGGTCCAAAAACATTCAGTACTTC. The rearrangement joins TRBV20-1 to TRBJ2-4, with TRBD1 matching over 7 bases. Trimming cost V 6 bases and J 2 bases; bases outside gene matches: 22. Germline V lookup: CDR1 DFQATT, CDR2 SNEGSKA (reference sequence). The CDR3 contains 19 residues.